The 10 T cell receptor beta chains reported below all come from one sample, sequenced in a study of breast tumors, draining lymph nodes, adjacent tissues. Samples came from axillary lymph nodes draining the breast cancer. In TCRdb, the multiplex PCR reads were re-called with MiXCR into one record per CDR3 protein. The sample consists of more than 250,000 distinct CDR3 sequences, around 30% of them appearing once. The specimen was axillary lymph node tissue. These receptors all come from a female donor with breast cancer. Some clones in this sample may be carry-over from other donors' samples.

As concerns this clonotype: A read error is possible here, since a much larger clone lies one base away. The V and J genes are TRBV19 and TRBJ1-4; D is uncertain. The CDR3 has 15 amino acids. CDR1 LNHDA and CDR2 SQIVND come from the germline V gene (reference sequence). The CDR3 sequence is CASSISYSTNEELFF. The CDR3 DNA sequence: TGTGCCAGTAGTATCTCCTACTCAACTAATGAAGAACTGTTTTTT.

The chain links TRBV19 to TRBJ2-4; a possible D gene is TRBD1 (5 bases). Germline-derived CDR1 and CDR2 are LNHDA and SQIVND (reference sequence). CDR3 length: 18 amino acids. V lost 0 bases to trimming and J lost 4 bases, with 19 bases between them. Written as DNA, the CDR3 is TGTGCCAGTAGTATAGATGGTTTCGGCAGGGTGGTAAAAAACATTCAGTACTTC. It translates to CASSIDGFGRVVKNIQYF. The complete variable domain, with remaining parts taken from reference TRBV19 and TRBJ2-4, reads DGGITQSPKYLFRKEGQNVTLSCEQNLNHDAMYWYRQDPGQGLRLIYYSQIVNDFQKGDIAEGYSVSREKKESFPLTVTSAQKNPTAFYLCASSIDGFGRVVKNIQYFGAGTRLSVL.

This clonotype was seen once. The J gene is TRBJ2-1, the V gene TRBV30, with 7 bases aligning to TRBD1. The CDR3 covers 15 residues. The germline gives CDR1 GTSNPN, CDR2 SVGIG (reference sequence). With V trimmed by 3 bases and J by 1 base, 6 bases remained unmatched. Written as DNA, the CDR3 is TGTGCCTGGAGCTCGGGACAGCCATCCTACAATGAGCAGTTCTTC. Its translation is CAWSSGQPSYNEQFF.

This clonotype was detected many times. This chain uses TRBV25-1 with TRBJ2-7, with 7 bases that match TRBD1. The CDR3 covers 16 residues. V lost 3 bases and J lost 7; bases outside the gene matches: 15. Germline values: CDR1 MGHDK, CDR2 SYGVNS. This chain's CDR3 is CASSESFPGQFPEQYF. CDR3 nucleotides: TGTGCCAGCAGTGAGTCCTTCCCGGGACAGTTTCCAGAGCAGTACTTC.

The table lists this clonotype with many counts. This chain joins TRBV5-8 and TRBJ2-1; unclear D gene. Germline V gene data show CDR1 as SGHTS and CDR2 as YDEGEE. This CDR3 is 11 amino acids long. The CDR3 sequence is CAGVAVSEQFF. CDR3 sequence (DNA): TGTGCTGGGGTGGCGGTGAGTGAGCAGTTCTTC.

This clonotype was counted many times. The CDR3 coding sequence is TGCAGTGCTAGGTCGGCAGTAAGCAATTCACCCCTCCACTTT. Translating gives CSARSAVSNSPLHF. This rearrangement joins TRBV20-1 to TRBJ1-6; D remains unclear. The CDR3 is made up of 14 amino acids. The ends were cut back, 3 bases at V and 7 bases at J, with 13 bases in the middle. Germline values: CDR1 DFQATT, CDR2 SNEGSKA (reference sequence).

Details on this clonotype: A much larger clone differs from this one at a single base, so this may be a read error. CDR3 nucleotide sequence: TGTGCCAGCAGCGATAATCCTACCTACGAGCGGTACTTC. Its protein product is CASSDNPTYERYF. The rearrangement joins TRBV4-2 to TRBJ2-7; D gene ambiguous. Germline-derived CDR1 and CDR2 are LGHNA and YNFKEQ. The CDR3 is 13 amino acids.

The chain recombines TRBV29-1 with TRBJ1-5; weak D call: TRBD1 (5 bases). The CDR3 sequence is 13 residues long. The V end was cut by 5 bases, the J end by 4 bases, with 12 bases between. Per germline, CDR1 SQVTM and CDR2 ANQGSEA. CDR3 residues: CSVFPGGNQPQHF. For the CDR3, the DNA is TGCAGCGTTTTTCCCGGGGGGAATCAGCCCCAGCATTTT.

In its sample, this clonotype was seen many times. The chain uses TRBV7-6 and TRBJ2-1; weak D call: TRBD2 (6 bases). V was cut by 7 bases and J by 7 bases, with 20 bases left in between. This CDR3 contains 15 residues. The V gene's germline CDR1 is SGHVS and CDR2 FNYEAQ. Here the CDR3 DNA reads TGTGCCAGCAAATCGCGTGTGCGGGAAGGTAATGAGCAGTTCTTC. Translated, it gives CASKSRVREGNEQFF.

There are many counts of this clonotype. This sequence joins TRBV20-1 and TRBJ2-7; a weak D match, TRBD2 (5 bases). Trimming cost V 6 bases and J 6 bases, with 15 bases left between them. Germline assignment: CDR1 DFQATT and CDR2 SNEGSKA (reference sequence). The CDR3 has 12 residues. The CDR3 loop is CSAPAASGEQYF. Here the CDR3 DNA reads TGCAGTGCGCCAGCGGCCTCGGGCGAGCAGTACTTC.